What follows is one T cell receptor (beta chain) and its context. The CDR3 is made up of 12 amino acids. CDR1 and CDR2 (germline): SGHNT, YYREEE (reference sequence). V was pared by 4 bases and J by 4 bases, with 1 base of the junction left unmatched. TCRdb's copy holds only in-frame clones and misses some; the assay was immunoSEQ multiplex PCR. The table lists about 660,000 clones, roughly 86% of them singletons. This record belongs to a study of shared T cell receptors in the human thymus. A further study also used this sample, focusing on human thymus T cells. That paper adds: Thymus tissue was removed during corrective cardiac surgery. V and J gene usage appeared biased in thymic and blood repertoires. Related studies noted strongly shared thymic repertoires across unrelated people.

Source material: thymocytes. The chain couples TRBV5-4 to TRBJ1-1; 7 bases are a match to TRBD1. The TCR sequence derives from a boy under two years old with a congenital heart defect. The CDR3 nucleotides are TGTGCCAGCAGCAGGGGGCCCACTGAAGCTTTCTTT. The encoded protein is CASSRGPTEAFF. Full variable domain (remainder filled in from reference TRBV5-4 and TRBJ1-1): ETGVTQSPTHLIKTRGQQVTLRCSSQSGHNTVSWYQQALGQGPQFIFQYYREEENGRGNFPPRFSGLQFPNYSSELNVNALELDDSALYLCASSRGPTEAFFGQGTRLTVV.